The 31 T cell receptor beta chains listed next were all sequenced from one sample in a study of patients and donors after allogeneic stem cell transplantation. TCRdb itself ran the RT-PCR reads through MiXCR, one entry per CDR3 protein. The sample lists about 200,000 distinct CDR3 sequences, roughly two fifths occurring once. Sample: blood, either unsorted or a sorted T cell fraction (not recorded which). Source of these receptors: a human donor who was either an allogeneic HSCT recipient or a stem cell or donor lymphocyte infusion donor (not recorded which). It is not recorded whose cells these are; they may come from a transplant donor.

The chain recombines TRBV30 with TRBJ1-1, with D perhaps TRBD1 (5 bases). This CDR3 has 12 amino acids. Germline CDR1 reads GTSNPN; CDR2 reads SVGIG (reference sequence). Trimming removed 5 bases at V and 5 bases at J, with 12 bases between. CDR3 nucleotides: TGTGCCTGGGACAGTATGGGTACTGAAGCTTTCTTT. Protein: CAWDSMGTEAFF.

This chain joins TRBV4-3 and TRBJ2-7; TRBD2 aligns across 9 bases. Trimming at V came to 0 bases and at J to 2 bases, leaving 5 bases not matched to a gene. Germline lookup yields CDR1 LGHNA and CDR2 YSLEER. This CDR3 has 16 amino acids. The CDR3 DNA sequence: TGCGCCAGCAGCCAAGATCCGGCGGGAGGGGCCTACGAGCAGTACTTC. Translation gives CASSQDPAGGAYEQYF.

This chain links TRBV7-9 with TRBJ1-3; perhaps TRBD1 as D (6 bases). The CDR3 contains 15 residues. Deletions cut 4 bases from V and 3 bases from J, with 13 bases between. CDR1 and CDR2 (germline): SEHNR, FQNEAQ (reference sequence). CDR3 sequence (DNA): TGTGCCAGCAGCTCACAGGGCCACCTTGGAAACACCATATATTTT. Encoded protein: CASSSQGHLGNTIYF.

This clonotype showed up just a few times. The chain combines TRBV2 with TRBJ1-1, with D perhaps TRBD1 (5 bases). Trimming left V 4 bases short and J 6 bases short, with 12 bases between. The CDR3 is 13 residues long. Per germline, CDR1 SNHLY and CDR2 FYNNEI. The CDR3 protein is CASSGDFKPEAFF. The DNA for the CDR3 is TGTGCCAGCAGTGGGGACTTCAAACCTGAAGCTTTCTTT.

V and J are TRBV20-1 and TRBJ2-1; TRBD2 matches 10 bases. J gave up 4 bases and V 1 base, and 1 base lay outside the gene matches. This CDR3 contains 14 residues. The germline V gene has CDR1 DFQATT and CDR2 SNEGSKA (reference sequence). The CDR3 region is CSARGTSGYNEQFF. In DNA, the CDR3 is TGCAGTGCTAGAGGGACTAGCGGTTACAATGAGCAGTTCTTC.

The genes are TRBV29-1 and TRBJ2-7; D is tentatively TRBD1 or TRBD2 (5 bases each). This CDR3 is built from 13 residues. Per germline, CDR1 SQVTM and CDR2 ANQGSEA. Trimming cost V 6 bases and J 2 bases, with 14 bases left between them. CDR3 amino acids: CSVRDPMTYEQYF. CDR3 nucleotide sequence: TGCAGCGTCCGGGACCCAATGACCTACGAGCAGTACTTC.

V gene TRBV24-1 combines with J gene TRBJ2-2; D might be TRBD2 (5 bases). In germline, CDR1 is KGHDR, CDR2 SFDVKD. This CDR3 contains 17 residues. The ends were cut back, 3 bases at V and 0 bases at J, with 13 bases in the middle. CDR3 in amino acids: CATSDLAGSANTGELFF. The CDR3 region has the DNA TGTGCCACCAGTGATCTGGCTGGGAGCGCGAACACCGGGGAGCTGTTTTTT.

The chain is built from TRBV7-6 and TRBJ2-7, with 9 bases fitting TRBD2. The CDR3 contains 15 residues. CDR1 and CDR2 (germline): SGHVS, FNYEAQ. V dropped 1 base and J dropped 6; count of bases not matched to a gene: 7. CDR3 sequence: CASSLDIAGVPEQYF. In nucleotides, the CDR3 is TGTGCCAGCAGCTTAGATATAGCGGGAGTTCCCGAGCAGTACTTC.

V and J are TRBV12-3 or TRBV12-4 and TRBJ2-2; D perhaps matches TRBD2 (6 bases). V was pared by 5 bases and J by 0 bases, with 13 bases between. This CDR3 is built from 16 residues. The CDR3 nucleotides are TGTGCCAGCAGTGCCACCGGGACTCCGAACACCGGGGAGCTGTTTTTT. Translated, it gives CASSATGTPNTGELFF.

V usage is TRBV2 and J usage is TRBJ2-7; the match to TRBD2 covers 9 bases. Germline V gene sequence: CDR1 SNHLY, CDR2 FYNNEI. J gave up 2 bases and V 0 bases, and 8 bases lay outside the gene matches. This CDR3 is 17 amino acids long. CDR3 region: CASSEALTSGPTYEQYF. In DNA, the CDR3 is TGTGCCAGCAGTGAAGCCCTAACTAGCGGGCCTACCTACGAGCAGTACTTC.

This clonotype was counted only a few times. This CDR3 is CASSSIEKGAYEQYF. DNA of the CDR3: TGTGCCAGCAGCTCAATCGAGAAGGGGGCCTACGAGCAGTACTTC. The chain carries TRBV12-3 or TRBV12-4 and TRBJ2-7, with a possible D match to TRBD1 (6 bases). Trimming shortened V by 6 bases and J by 2 bases, and 17 bases separated the two germline ends. The CDR3 sequence is 15 residues long.

The V gene is TRBV12-3 or TRBV12-4, the J gene TRBJ2-1; TRBD2 matches 9 bases. The length of the CDR3 is 16 residues. The V segment lost 3 bases and the J segment 4 bases; nucleotides outside the gene matches: 7. The CDR3 spells CASSLNGGRGYNEQFF. CDR3 nucleotides: TGTGCCAGCAGTTTGAACGGCGGGAGGGGTTACAATGAGCAGTTCTTC.

The chain joins TRBV6-2 or TRBV6-3 to TRBJ2-3; TRBD2 matches at 12 bases. V was pared by 7 bases and J by 0 bases, with 5 bases of the junction left unmatched. This CDR3 is 16 amino acids long. Germline V gene sequence: CDR1 MNHEY, CDR2 SVGEGT. CDR3 nucleotides: TGTGCCAGCACCTTCGGACTAGCGGGAAGCACAGATACGCAGTATTTT. Amino acids: CASTFGLAGSTDTQYF.

This CDR3 is CASSQDEGTPYEQYF. CDR3 DNA sequence: TGCGCCAGCAGCCAAGATGAAGGGACTCCATACGAGCAGTACTTC. The gene calls are TRBV4-3 and TRBJ2-7, with D perhaps matching TRBD2 (6 bases). V lost 0 bases, J lost 4 bases, and 13 bases lay in between. The CDR3 spans 15 residues. CDR1 is LGHNA and CDR2 is YSLEER in the germline V gene.

DNA of the CDR3: TGTGCCTGGAGTGCCGGGACAGTGAGGGGAGATACGCAGTATTTT. This sequence encodes CAWSAGTVRGDTQYF. The chain employs TRBV30 and TRBJ2-3, with 7 positions matching TRBD1. The V segment lost 1 base and the J segment 5 bases; nucleotides outside the gene matches: 9. This CDR3 contains 15 residues. The germline V gene has CDR1 GTSNPN and CDR2 SVGIG (reference sequence).

In its sample, this clonotype was seen once. The CDR3 loop is CASRKHDGTGELFF. CDR3 nucleotides: TGTGCCAGCAGGAAACACGACGGCACCGGGGAGCTGTTTTTT. V and J are TRBV6-6 and TRBJ2-2; D gene uncertain. The V and J ends lost 6 bases and 4 bases respectively, with 12 bases between them. The CDR3 sequence is 14 residues long. CDR1 and CDR2 from the germline V gene are MNHNY and SVGAGI (reference sequence).

The V gene is TRBV25-1, the J gene TRBJ2-1; no definite D call. The CDR3 loop spans 14 amino acids. Per the germline V gene, CDR1 is MGHDK and CDR2 is SYGVNS. The V and J ends lost 5 bases and 0 bases respectively, with 8 bases between them. The CDR3 DNA is TGTGCCAGCAGTTATAGAAGCTCCTACAATGAGCAGTTCTTC. This translates into CASSYRSSYNEQFF.

This chain connects TRBV7-2 to TRBJ2-2; 8 positions match TRBD2. Germline V CDR1 and CDR2: SGHTA, FQGNSA. V was clipped by 4 bases and J by 6 bases; unmatched bases: 16. The CDR3 length is 18 residues. The CDR3, as DNA: TGTGCCAGCAGCTCCTCTCTGACTAGCGCTCTTGTGGCCGGGGAGCTGTTTTTT. Translating it yields CASSSSLTSALVAGELFF.

This clonotype was detected a few times. This chain joins TRBV12-3 or TRBV12-4 and TRBJ1-1; D is uncertain. V lost 2 bases and J 4 bases, leaving 17 bases between the germline ends. CDR3 length equals 16 residues. The DNA of the CDR3 is TGTGCCAGCAGTTTACCCCCCCTGGGCGTCAGCACTGAAGCTTTCTTT. Its translation: CASSLPPLGVSTEAFF.

The V and J genes are TRBV7-2 and TRBJ2-5; D is perhaps TRBD2 (7 bases). From germline, CDR1 is SGHTA and CDR2 FQGNSA. This CDR3 region has 16 residues. The V end was cut by 5 bases, the J end by 2 bases, with 18 bases between. The CDR3 DNA sequence: TGTGCCAGCAGCAGTCGGACAGCGGGGATTCAAGAGACCCAGTACTTC. It translates to CASSSRTAGIQETQYF.

The chain recombines TRBV6-6 with TRBJ1-4, with D perhaps matching TRBD1 (6 bases). Germline CDR1 is MNHNY and CDR2 is SVGAGI (reference sequence). There are 13 residues in the CDR3. V lost 5 bases and J 9 bases, leaving 13 bases between the germline ends. The CDR3 sequence: CASSTGKDQKLFF. CDR3 in DNA: TGTGCCAGCAGTACAGGGAAGGATCAAAAACTGTTTTTT.

The table lists this clonotype with many counts. The chain couples TRBV7-8 to TRBJ2-1, with unresolved D. The CDR3 has 11 residues. Germline lookup yields CDR1 SGHVS and CDR2 FQNEAQ. Deletions cut 0 bases from V and 10 bases from J, with 4 bases between. The CDR3 sequence is CASSLAREQFF. Written as DNA, the CDR3 is TGTGCCAGCAGCTTAGCACGGGAGCAGTTCTTC.

This clonotype was picked up a small number of times. The V and J genes are TRBV18 and TRBJ2-1; 10 bases align to TRBD2. Germline values: CDR1 KGHSH, CDR2 LQKENI. The junction had 6 bases not matched to a gene; V was cut back by 6 bases and J by 4 bases. This CDR3 has 15 residues. CDR3: CASSPTSGPYNEQFF. DNA of the CDR3: TGTGCCAGCTCGCCGACTAGCGGGCCGTACAATGAGCAGTTCTTC.

A few counts support this clonotype. The chain uses TRBV25-1 and TRBJ2-5; 10 nucleotides line up with TRBD2. CDR1 and CDR2 (germline): MGHDK, SYGVNS. V lost 4 bases, J lost 0 bases, and 2 bases stayed unmatched. This CDR3 is built from 15 residues. This chain's CDR3 is CASSAGLADQETQYF. As DNA, the CDR3 is TGTGCCAGCAGTGCAGGACTAGCGGACCAAGAGACCCAGTACTTC.

The rearrangement links TRBV12-3 or TRBV12-4 to TRBJ2-3, with D possibly TRBD1 on 6 matching bases. CDR3 length: 16 residues. V was clipped by 4 bases and J by 2 bases, with 16 bases between them. CDR3: CASSYRVHLFTDTQYF. The DNA for the CDR3 is TGTGCCAGCAGTTACAGGGTCCACCTCTTCACAGATACGCAGTATTTT.

This clonotype has more than one count but fewer than ten. V gene TRBV6-5 combines with J gene TRBJ2-3, with D possibly being TRBD1 or TRBD2 (5 bases each). The V end lost 4 bases, the J end lost 1 base, and 12 bases lay between the germline ends. CDR1 and CDR2 (germline): MNHEY, SVGAGI. This CDR3 has 15 amino acids. This CDR3 is CASSSIGDRTDTQYF. Written as DNA, the CDR3 is TGTGCCAGCAGTTCCATAGGGGACCGCACAGATACGCAGTATTTT.

The chain couples TRBV28 to TRBJ2-3; D may be TRBD1 (5 bases). V was cut by 3 bases and J by 6 bases, with 7 bases left in between. The CDR3 contains 12 residues. CDR1 is MDHEN, CDR2 SYDVKM, per germline. CDR3 DNA: TGTGCCAGCAGTTTGTCAGGGGATACGCAGTATTTT. This sequence encodes CASSLSGDTQYF.

The chain has TRBV5-1 and TRBJ1-5; tentatively, D is TRBD1 (5 bases). Germline V gene sequence: CDR1 SGHRS, CDR2 YFSETQ. Trimming stripped 5 bases from V and 2 bases from J, with 11 bases between. This CDR3 region has 14 residues. The CDR3 DNA reads as TGCGCCAGCAGGCAGGGTTTGGGCAATCAGCCCCAGCATTTT. Protein: CASRQGLGNQPQHF.

This clonotype was counted between two and nine times. V gene TRBV7-3 combines with J gene TRBJ1-2; a possible D gene is TRBD1 (6 bases). This CDR3 is built from 13 residues. Germline V gene lookup returns CDR1 SGHTA and CDR2 FQGTGA. Trimming shortened V by 5 bases and J by 8 bases, and 15 bases separated the two germline ends. CDR3 sequence reads: CASSPGTTPGYTF. The CDR3 nucleotides are TGTGCCAGCAGCCCCGGGACAACGCCCGGCTACACCTTC.

This clonotype was detected a few times. The chain links TRBV6-6 to TRBJ1-1; D call uncertain. The ends were cut back, 7 bases at V and 1 base at J, with 13 bases in the middle. Germline V gene lookup returns CDR1 MNHNY and CDR2 SVGAGI (reference sequence). CDR3 length: 14 residues. The CDR3 DNA is TGTGCCAGCATCCCGCTGGACGGGAACACTGAAGCTTTCTTT. Translated, it gives CASIPLDGNTEAFF.

The chain carries TRBV20-1 and TRBJ2-7; D may correspond to TRBD1 or TRBD2 (5 bases each). Germline CDR1 reads DFQATT; CDR2 reads SNEGSKA (reference sequence). Trimming shortened V by 3 bases and J by 2 bases, and 20 bases separated the two germline ends. The CDR3 extends over 16 amino acids. For the CDR3, the DNA is TGCAGTGCTAGCAGCCTTCTGGGGGACCAAGCCTACGAGCAGTACTTC. Its translation is CSASSLLGDQAYEQYF.